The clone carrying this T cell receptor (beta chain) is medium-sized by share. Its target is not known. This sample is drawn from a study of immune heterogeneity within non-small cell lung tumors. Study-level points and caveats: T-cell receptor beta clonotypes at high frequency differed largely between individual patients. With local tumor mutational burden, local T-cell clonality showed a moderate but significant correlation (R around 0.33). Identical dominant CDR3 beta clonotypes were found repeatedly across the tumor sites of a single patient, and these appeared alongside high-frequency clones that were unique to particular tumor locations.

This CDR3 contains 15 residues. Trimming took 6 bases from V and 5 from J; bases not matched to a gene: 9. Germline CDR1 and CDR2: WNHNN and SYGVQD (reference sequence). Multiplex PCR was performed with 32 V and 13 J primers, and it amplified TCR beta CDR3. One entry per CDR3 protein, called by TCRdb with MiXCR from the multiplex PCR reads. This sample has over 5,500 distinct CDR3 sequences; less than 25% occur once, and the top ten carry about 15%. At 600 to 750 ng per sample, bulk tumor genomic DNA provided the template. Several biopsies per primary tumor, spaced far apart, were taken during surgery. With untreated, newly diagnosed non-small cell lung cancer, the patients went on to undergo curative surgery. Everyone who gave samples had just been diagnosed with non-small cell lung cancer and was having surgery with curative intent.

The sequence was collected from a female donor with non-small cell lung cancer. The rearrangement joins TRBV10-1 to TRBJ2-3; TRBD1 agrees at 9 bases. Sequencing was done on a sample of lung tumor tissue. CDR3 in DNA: TGCGCCAGCAGCAAACAGGGGGCAGAGAAAGATACGCAGTATTTT. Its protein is CASSKQGAEKDTQYF.